This T cell receptor beta chain was recovered during a study of blood T cell repertoires in COVID-19. Study at large: Acute-phase and convalescent COVID-19 samples originated in the United States, Italy and Spain. T cells, B-cell-depleted T cells, or PBMCs provided the cDNA or gDNA that served as material.

This clone showed up just once. Per the germline V gene, CDR1 is LGHNT and CDR2 is FRNRAP. V was clipped by 1 base and J by 9 bases, with 13 bases between them. The CDR3 is made up of 14 amino acids. How the authors handled the data: It was from reference gene primer amplification that nucleated cell counts were estimated. Clones were read by immunoSEQ multiplex PCR, and TCRdb kept only the in-frame ones, dropping some. The V and J calls and clone size come from that table; D and trimming were worked out from the DNA. The sample has a few hundred thousand clones, over 75% seen once; the top ten hold 3.5% to 4.5%.

Source material: peripheral blood. The chain is built from TRBV12-5 and TRBJ2-1; weak D call: TRBD1 (5 bases). The TCR was taken from a woman in her 50s with active or convalescent COVID-19. In DNA form, the CDR3 reads TGTGCTAGTGGTTTGGAGGTGGGGCGCAGTGAGCAGTTCTTC. Its protein product is CASGLEVGRSEQFF.